This entry lists 30 T cell receptor beta chains sequenced from one sample in a study of blood T cell repertoires in COVID-19. Libraries were prepared by immunoSEQ multiplex PCR; TCRdb keeps only in-frame clonotypes and omits some of them. The data contain roughly 180,000 clones, approximately 88% of them singletons. Sequencing was performed on peripheral blood. Source of these receptors: a woman between 25 and 40 years old with acute or convalescent COVID-19.

This clone was counted a few times. The V call is TRBV6-5, the J call TRBJ1-2, with D unclear. This CDR3 is built from 15 residues. Germline CDR1 is MNHEY and CDR2 is SVGAGI. V was shortened by 5 bases and J by 6 bases, with 19 bases between the two germline ends. The CDR3 bases are TGTGCCAGCAGTCAGGTCGGATCACCCGGGGATGGCTACACCTTC. This encodes CASSQVGSPGDGYTF.

The V call is TRBV3-1 (or the pseudogene TRBV3-2), the J call TRBJ1-1; 8 bases line up with TRBD1. CDR1 is LGHDT and CDR2 is YNNKEL in the germline V gene (reference sequence). The CDR3 totals 16 residues. V lost 0 bases and J lost 1; bases outside the gene matches: 4. As DNA, the CDR3 is TGTGCCAGCAGCCAAGATCCCCAGGGGGCGAACACTGAAGCTTTCTTT. It codes for CASSQDPQGANTEAFF.

On this clone itself: Other DNA sequences in this specimen translate into the identical CDR3. This chain uses TRBV28 with TRBJ2-1; 7 bases match TRBD2. V shed 4 bases, J shed 4 bases, and the junction held 10 bases outside the gene matches. Germline CDR1 is MDHEN and CDR2 is SYDVKM. The CDR3 is 16 residues long. The CDR3 DNA reads as TGTGCCAGCAGTTCCCTCAGTGGGAGGGCTTACAATGAGCAGTTCTTC. Translation: CASSSLSGRAYNEQFF. The full variable domain, its missing parts supplied by reference TRBV28 and TRBJ2-1, is DVKVTQSSRYLVKRTGEKVFLECVQDMDHENMFWYRQDPGLGLRLIYFSYDVKMKEKGDIPEGYSVSREKKERFSLILESASTNQTSMYLCASSSLSGRAYNEQFFGPGTRLTVL.

The V gene is TRBV29-1, the J gene TRBJ1-3; 9 bases map to TRBD1. The CDR3 loop spans 13 amino acids. Trimming cost V 6 bases and J 4 bases; bases outside gene matches: 4. Germline loops: CDR1 SQVTM, CDR2 ANQGSEA. In nucleotides, the CDR3 is TGCAGCGTGGGGACAGGGATAGGAAACACCATATATTTT. Its protein product is CSVGTGIGNTIYF. The full variable domain, rest sourced from reference TRBV29-1 and TRBJ1-3, is SAVISQKPSRDICQRGTSLTIQCQVDSQVTMMFWYRQQPGQSLTLIATANQGSEATYESGFVIDKFPISRPNLTFSTLTVSNMSPEDSSIYLCSVGTGIGNTIYFGEGSWLTVV.

The V call is TRBV7-8, the J call TRBJ1-6; 10 nucleotides align to TRBD1. V was clipped by 5 bases and J by 13 bases; unmatched bases: 11. Germline V lookup: CDR1 SGHVS, CDR2 FQNEAQ. This CDR3 contains 15 residues. As DNA, the CDR3 is TGTGCCAGCAGCCTCCTGGGGACAGGGGTCACGCCCCTCCACTTT. Protein: CASSLLGTGVTPLHF.

The chain joins TRBV24-1 to TRBJ2-2; tentative D call: TRBD1 (5 bases). There are 15 residues in the CDR3. Trimming took off 5 bases at V and 8 bases at J, with 17 bases between the two ends. Germline V gene sequence: CDR1 KGHDR, CDR2 SFDVKD. CDR3 DNA sequence: TGTGCCACCAGTGCCCGGGCCTCCAGGGCTGGGGAGCTGTTTTTT. Its protein is CATSARASRAGELFF.

V usage is TRBV27 and J usage is TRBJ1-5; 7 bases are shared with TRBD1. The CDR3 has 16 amino acids. Germline lookup yields CDR1 MNHEY and CDR2 SMNVEV (reference sequence). With V trimmed by 8 bases and J by 0 bases, 10 bases remained unmatched. The CDR3, as DNA: TGTGCCAGCGTGAGGACAGGTCGTTATAGCAATCAGCCCCAGCATTTT. Translating gives CASVRTGRYSNQPQHF.

The gene calls are TRBV18 and TRBJ2-1; D call uncertain. The CDR3 is 11 residues long. Germline V gene data show CDR1 as KGHSH and CDR2 as LQKENI. Trimming shortened V by 5 bases and J by 12 bases, and 11 bases separated the two germline ends. This CDR3 reads CASSSRLVQFF. CDR3 DNA sequence: TGTGCCAGCTCATCCCGTTTAGTGCAGTTCTTC.

The CDR3: CASSPTAGLGDYEQYF. The CDR3 DNA is TGTGCCAGCAGCCCAACCGCGGGACTAGGGGACTACGAGCAGTACTTC. The chain is built from TRBV7-9 and TRBJ2-7, with 8 bases aligning to TRBD2. Germline CDR1 and CDR2: SEHNR and FQNEAQ (reference sequence). The CDR3 loop spans 16 amino acids. V was pared by 5 bases and J by 3 bases, with 12 bases of the junction left unmatched.

The CDR3 region is CASRNRGQGFAQPQHF. For the CDR3, the DNA is TGTGCCAGCAGGAACAGGGGTCAGGGTTTTGCTCAGCCCCAGCATTTT. This chain links TRBV28 with TRBJ1-5; TRBD1 matches 7 bases. The CDR3 runs 16 residues. Looked up from germline, CDR1 is MDHEN and CDR2 is SYDVKM. V shed 6 bases, J shed 6 bases, and the junction held 14 bases outside the gene matches. Full variable domain (rest looked up from reference TRBV28 and TRBJ1-5): DVKVTQSSRYLVKRTGEKVFLECVQDMDHENMFWYRQDPGLGLRLIYFSYDVKMKEKGDIPEGYSVSREKKERFSLILESASTNQTSMYLCASRNRGQGFAQPQHFGDGTRLSIL.

The rearrangement links TRBV6-2 or TRBV6-3 to TRBJ1-2; TRBD1 agrees at 11 bases. The V gene's germline CDR1 is MNHEY and CDR2 SVGEGT. This CDR3 contains 14 residues. V trimming: 5 bases; J trimming: 10 bases; junction bases outside the gene matches: 9. The CDR3 DNA reads as TGTGCCAGCAGTAAACTTCCGGGACAGGGGGTCTACACCTTC. Its translation is CASSKLPGQGVYTF.

The chain combines TRBV7-9 with TRBJ2-1; D unclear. This CDR3 region has 12 residues. Looked up from germline, CDR1 is SEHNR and CDR2 is FQNEAQ (reference sequence). Trimming pared 1 base from V and 8 bases from J, leaving 6 bases between. CDR3 protein: CASSLELDEQFF. The CDR3 DNA sequence: TGTGCCAGCAGCTTAGAGCTCGATGAGCAGTTCTTC.

The genes are TRBV10-1 and TRBJ2-2; the D is unclear. The CDR3 runs 13 residues. V was trimmed by 2 bases and J by 5 bases, leaving 6 bases between them. The germline V gene has CDR1 WNHNN and CDR2 SYGVQD (reference sequence). CDR3 DNA: TGCGCCAGCAGTGAGAGCGCTACCGGGGAGCTGTTTTTT. Translating it yields CASSESATGELFF.

The chain joins TRBV11-2 to TRBJ1-5; D is ambiguous. CDR1 is SGHAT, CDR2 FQNNGV, per germline. This CDR3 contains 13 residues. V was pared by 3 bases and J by 5 bases, with 8 bases between. The CDR3 sequence is CASSFTADQPQHF. The CDR3 DNA reads as TGTGCCAGCAGCTTCACAGCCGATCAGCCCCAGCATTTT.

The chain employs TRBV5-5 and TRBJ1-2; TRBD1 agrees at 7 bases. The germline V gene has CDR1 SGHKS and CDR2 YYEKEE (reference sequence). After removal of 2 bases from V and 4 bases from J, the junction contained 2 bases not matched to a gene. The CDR3 covers 13 residues. CDR3 in amino acids: CASSFRDSYGYTF. CDR3 bases: TGTGCCAGCAGCTTCCGGGACAGCTATGGCTACACCTTC.

This sequence joins TRBV18 and TRBJ2-4; a possible D gene is TRBD1 (6 bases). The germline V and J ends were trimmed by 3 bases and 8 bases, with 14 bases remaining between them. Germline loops: CDR1 KGHSH, CDR2 LQKENI. CDR3 size: 14 residues. The CDR3 coding sequence is TGTGCCAGCTCACCGACAGGTGGATTAGACATTCAGTACTTC. It codes for CASSPTGGLDIQYF. Full variable domain (rest looked up from reference TRBV18 and TRBJ2-4): NAGVMQNPRHLVRRRGQEARLRCSPMKGHSHVYWYRQLPEEGLKFMVYLQKENIIDESGMPKERFSAEFPKEGPSILRIQQVVRGDSAAYFCASSPTGGLDIQYFGAGTRLSVL.

The DNA for the CDR3 is TGTGCCATGAGACAGGCCGAAGATACGCAGTATTTT. It codes for CAMRQAEDTQYF. The chain joins TRBV30 to TRBJ2-3, with a weak D call TRBD1 (6 bases). This CDR3 comprises 12 residues. The germline CDR1 and CDR2 sequences are GTSNPN and SVGIG (reference sequence). The V gene lost 8 bases and the J gene lost 5 bases, with 14 bases spanning the gap.

V is TRBV28 and J is TRBJ1-2, with 7 bases aligning to TRBD1. Trimming removed 6 bases from V and 7 bases from J; junction bases left unmatched: 11. Germline V lookup: CDR1 MDHEN, CDR2 SYDVKM. The CDR3 runs to 14 residues. CDR3 amino acids: CASRRQGLYFGYTF. DNA for the CDR3: TGTGCCAGCAGGCGACAGGGCTTGTATTTTGGCTACACCTTC.

The chain is built from TRBV7-2 and TRBJ2-3; D gene uncertain. The CDR3 is 14 amino acids. V lost 1 base and J lost 1, with 6 bases in between. CDR1 SGHTA and CDR2 FQGNSA come from the germline V gene. The CDR3: CASSLGPGTDTQYF. The CDR3 coding sequence is TGTGCCAGCAGCTTAGGCCCAGGCACAGATACGCAGTATTTT.

This chain connects TRBV30 to TRBJ2-7; a weak D match, TRBD2 (5 bases). CDR3 length equals 16 residues. Per germline, CDR1 GTSNPN and CDR2 SVGIG (reference sequence). V gave up 5 bases and J gave up 4 bases, with 24 bases separating them. The CDR3 DNA sequence: TGTGCCTGGGGGTTATATAGCGCGCCAAAGCCATACGAGCAGTACTTC. Protein sequence: CAWGLYSAPKPYEQYF.

The J gene is TRBJ1-5, the V gene TRBV27; TRBD1 matches 9 bases. CDR3 size: 14 residues. Germline V gives CDR1 MNHEY, CDR2 SMNVEV (reference sequence). With 6 bases clipped from V and 8 bases from J, the junction kept 8 bases outside the gene matches. The DNA for the CDR3 is TGTGCCAGCAGGCCCACAGGGGGCGGGAAGCCCCAGCATTTT. This translates into CASRPTGGGKPQHF.

The gene calls are TRBV5-1 and TRBJ1-6, with a tentative D call TRBD1 (6 bases). In germline, CDR1 is SGHRS, CDR2 YFSETQ. Trimming removed 8 bases at V and 8 bases at J, with 17 bases between. The CDR3 runs to 14 residues. CDR3 DNA: TGCGCCAGTCAAACGGGACATCGGGATTCACCCCTCCACTTT. The encoded protein is CASQTGHRDSPLHF.

The gene calls are TRBV2 and TRBJ1-3, with no clear D. The CDR3 has 14 amino acids. Per germline, CDR1 SNHLY and CDR2 FYNNEI. V lost 6 bases, J lost 0 bases, and 9 bases lay in between. In DNA form, the CDR3 reads TGTGCCAGCAGGATCGAGGGCTCTGGAAACACCATATATTTT. Amino acids: CASRIEGSGNTIYF.

A few counts support this clone. J is TRBJ1-3 and V is TRBV19; D not certain. V lost 7 bases and J 0 bases, leaving 13 bases between the germline ends. This CDR3 has 15 amino acids. The germline gives CDR1 LNHDA, CDR2 SQIVND (reference sequence). The CDR3 sequence: CASTRTRASGNTIYF. In DNA, the CDR3 is TGTGCCAGTACTCGAACGAGGGCCTCTGGAAACACCATATATTTT.

The V gene is TRBV7-9, the J gene TRBJ1-2; TRBD1 matches 7 bases. V was clipped by 2 bases and J by 0 bases; unmatched bases: 9. Germline V gene lookup returns CDR1 SEHNR and CDR2 FQNEAQ (reference sequence). The CDR3 spans 17 residues. The CDR3 nucleotides are TGTGCCAGCAGCTTACCCTCTGGACAGGCCGCTAACTATGGCTACACCTTC. Translated: CASSLPSGQAANYGYTF.

This chain uses TRBV7-2 with TRBJ1-6, with D possibly TRBD1 on 6 matching bases. Germline loops: CDR1 SGHTA, CDR2 FQGNSA. Trimming left V 5 bases short and J 5 bases short, with 10 bases between. This CDR3 has 14 residues. The CDR3 region has the DNA TGTGCCAGCAGCCCGGACAGCAATAATTCACCCCTCCACTTT. Protein sequence: CASSPDSNNSPLHF.

This sequence joins TRBV9 and TRBJ2-7; weak D call: TRBD2 (6 bases). Trimming left V 1 base short and J 6 bases short, with 14 bases between. Germline assignment: CDR1 SGDLS and CDR2 YYNGEE. This CDR3 has 14 residues. This CDR3 is CASSVSRVGGEQYF. The CDR3 nucleotides read TGTGCCAGCAGCGTATCTCGCGTGGGGGGCGAGCAGTACTTC.

This chain joins TRBV28 and TRBJ1-2; TRBD1 matches 7 bases. This CDR3 spans 14 amino acids. V lost 4 bases to trimming and J lost 4 bases; unmatched junction nucleotides: 6. Germline V gene sequence: CDR1 MDHEN, CDR2 SYDVKM. The DNA for the CDR3 is TGTGCCAGCAGTTCCACCGGGACAGCCTATGGCTACACCTTC. Translated, it gives CASSSTGTAYGYTF.

The J gene is TRBJ2-6, the V gene TRBV28; 9 bases map to TRBD1. After removal of 5 bases from V and 4 bases from J, the junction contained 9 bases not matched to a gene. The CDR3 consists of 17 residues. CDR1 and CDR2 (germline): MDHEN, SYDVKM. CDR3 protein: CASSLLLQGAGANVLTF. The CDR3, as DNA: TGTGCCAGCAGTCTACTCTTACAGGGGGCCGGGGCCAACGTCCTGACTTTC.

The chain has TRBV7-9 and TRBJ2-1; D is possibly TRBD1 (5 bases). The CDR3 spans 14 residues. Germline loops: CDR1 SEHNR, CDR2 FQNEAQ (reference sequence). The V end was cut by 6 bases, the J end by 1 base, with 10 bases between. The CDR3 DNA reads as TGTGCCAGCAGTTTACAGGATTCCTACAATGAGCAGTTCTTC. This gives the protein CASSLQDSYNEQFF. Drawing the rest from reference TRBV7-9 and TRBJ2-1, the complete variable domain is DTGVSQNPRHKITKRGQNVTFRCDPISEHNRLYWYRQTLGQGPEFLTYFQNEAQLEKSRLLSDRFSAERPKGSFSTLEIQRTEQGDSAMYLCASSLQDSYNEQFFGPGTRLTVL.